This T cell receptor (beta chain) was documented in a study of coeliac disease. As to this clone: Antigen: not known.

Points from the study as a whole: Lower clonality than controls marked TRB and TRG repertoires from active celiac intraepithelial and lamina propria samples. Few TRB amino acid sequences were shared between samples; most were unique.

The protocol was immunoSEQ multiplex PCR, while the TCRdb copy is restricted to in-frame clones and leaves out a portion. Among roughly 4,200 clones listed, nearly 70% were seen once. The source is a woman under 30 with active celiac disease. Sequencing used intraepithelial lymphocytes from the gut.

This CDR3 reads CASSISRNTEAFF. CDR3 nucleotide sequence: TGTGCCAGTAGTATTTCCAGGAACACTGAAGCTTTCTTT. The gene calls are TRBV19 and TRBJ1-1; D ambiguous. Trimming left V 3 bases short and J 1 base short, with 6 bases between. The CDR3 loop spans 13 amino acids. From germline, CDR1 is LNHDA and CDR2 SQIVND (reference sequence). Based on the CDR3 plus reference TRBV19 and TRBJ1-1, the full variable domain is DGGITQSPKYLFRKEGQNVTLSCEQNLNHDAMYWYRQDPGQGLRLIYYSQIVNDFQKGDIAEGYSVSREKKESFPLTVTSAQKNPTAFYLCASSISRNTEAFFGQGTRLTVV.